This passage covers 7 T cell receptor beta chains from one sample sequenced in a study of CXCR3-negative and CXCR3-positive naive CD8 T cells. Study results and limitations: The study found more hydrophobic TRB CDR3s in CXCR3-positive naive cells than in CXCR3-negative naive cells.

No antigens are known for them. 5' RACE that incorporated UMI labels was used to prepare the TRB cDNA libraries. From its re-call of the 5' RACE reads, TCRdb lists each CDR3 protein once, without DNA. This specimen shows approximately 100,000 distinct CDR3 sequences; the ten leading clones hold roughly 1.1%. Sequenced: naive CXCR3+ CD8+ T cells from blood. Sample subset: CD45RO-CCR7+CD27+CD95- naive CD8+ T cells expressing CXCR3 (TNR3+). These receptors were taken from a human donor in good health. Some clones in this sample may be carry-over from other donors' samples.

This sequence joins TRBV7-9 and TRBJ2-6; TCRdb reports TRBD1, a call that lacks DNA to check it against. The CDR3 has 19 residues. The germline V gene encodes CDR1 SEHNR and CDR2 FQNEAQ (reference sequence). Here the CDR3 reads CASSSLTGGASSGANVLTF.

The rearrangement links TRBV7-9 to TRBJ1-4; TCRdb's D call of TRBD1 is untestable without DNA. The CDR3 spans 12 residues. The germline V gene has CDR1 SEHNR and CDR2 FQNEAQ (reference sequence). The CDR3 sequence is CASSLGAEKLFF.

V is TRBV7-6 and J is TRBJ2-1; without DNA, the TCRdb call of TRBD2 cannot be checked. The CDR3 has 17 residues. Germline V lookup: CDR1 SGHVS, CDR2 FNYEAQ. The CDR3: CASSLAGLAGGNNEQFF. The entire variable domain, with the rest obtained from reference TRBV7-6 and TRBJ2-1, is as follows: GAGVSQSPRYKVTKRGQDVALRCDPISGHVSLYWYRQALGQGPEFLTYFNYEAQQDKSGLPNDRFSAERPEGSISTLTIQRTEQRDSAMYRCASSLAGLAGGNNEQFFGPGTRLTVL.

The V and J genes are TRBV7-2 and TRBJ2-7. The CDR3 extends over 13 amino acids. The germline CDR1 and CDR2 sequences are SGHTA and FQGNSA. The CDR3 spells CASSLMSFYEQYF.

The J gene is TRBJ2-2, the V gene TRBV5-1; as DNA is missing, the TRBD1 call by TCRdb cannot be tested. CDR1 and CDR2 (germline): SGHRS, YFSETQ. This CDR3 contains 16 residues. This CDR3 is CASSLAGGDYTGELFF.

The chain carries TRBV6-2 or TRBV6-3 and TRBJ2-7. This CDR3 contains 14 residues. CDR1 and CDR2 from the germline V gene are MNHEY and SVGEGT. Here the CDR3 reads CASSYSTVNHEQYF.

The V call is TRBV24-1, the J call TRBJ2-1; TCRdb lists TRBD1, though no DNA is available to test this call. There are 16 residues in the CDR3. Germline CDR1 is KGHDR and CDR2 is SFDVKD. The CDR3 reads CATSDNAGQGRDEQFF.